This T cell receptor (beta chain) originates from a study of vaccination effects on CD4 cells after COVID-19. This clone was counted a single time. Antigen specificity is unknown. V shed 2 bases, J shed 0 bases, and the junction held 8 bases outside the gene matches. The CDR3 covers 19 residues. Germline assignment: CDR1 MRHNA and CDR2 SNTAGT. Within the ViraFEST assay, antigen-specific CD4+ T cells underwent expansion with viral peptide pools prior to sequencing. The culture ran for approximately 10 days before CD4+ T cells were isolated. Having tested negative for nucleocapsid antibodies, the vaccine recipients showed no prior SARS-CoV-2 infection. Produced via immunoSEQ multiplex PCR; TCRdb's table is partial and in-frame only. In the table there are tens of thousands of clones, around 70% of which are singletons.

The TCR was taken from a human donor who received a COVID-19 vaccine. This rearrangement joins TRBV6-4 to TRBJ1-3, with 12 bases fitting TRBD1. Here the sequenced sample was CD4+ T cells from PBMCs cultured with SARS-CoV-2 spike peptides, taken before COVID-19 vaccination. The CDR3 DNA follows: TGTGCCAGCAGTGACCGAGGGACAGGGGGCCTAACCTCTGGAAACACCATATATTTT. Protein: CASSDRGTGGLTSGNTIYF.